Described below is a single TCR beta chain sequence and its context. What it recognizes is unknown. The data were obtained in a study of cytomegalovirus exposure and HLA in healthy donors. Findings and caveats of the study: In a later analysis, donors in an Asian-associated ancestry cluster reportedly had fewer N-insertions in productive TCRs than the cohort mean. When analyzed later, the rates of TCR association showed variation by HLA locus, with DRB1 the most and HLA-C the fewest.

The study ran its PCR with 60 Vbeta and 13 Jbeta primers. Per the study methods: Per a later analysis, the number of unique TCR beta chains was some 82 million, of which roughly 11 million were shared. Data came from immunoSEQ multiplex PCR; TCRdb stores just in-frame clones and leaves some out. V, J and clone size are those of that table, while D and trimming were read from the DNA. The table lists approximately 110,000 clones, around 80% of them singletons, with 2.5% to 3.5% in the top ten. Unrecorded immune exposures were likely, despite nominal health at sampling. This receptor was taken from a woman between 35 and 50 years old in good health and CMV-seronegative. The sample comprised PBMCs.

CDR3 in amino acids: CASSYSTVKNIQYF. DNA for the CDR3: TGTGCCAGCAGTTACTCTACAGTCAAAAACATTCAGTACTTC. The chain joins TRBV6-6 to TRBJ2-4; D call uncertain. The germline V and J ends were trimmed by 0 bases and 3 bases, with 6 bases remaining between them. The germline gives CDR1 MNHNY, CDR2 SVGAGI (reference sequence). CDR3 length equals 14 residues.